The T cell receptor beta chain under discussion was sequenced for a study of blood T cell repertoires in COVID-19. About the study: Sources were T cells, B-cell-depleted T cells, or PBMCs; the material itself was cDNA or gDNA.

CDR1 SGHDT and CDR2 YYEEEE come from the germline V gene. This CDR3 is 16 amino acids long. Trimming took 4 bases from V and 2 from J; bases not matched to a gene: 12. Repertoires were generated with immunoSEQ multiplex PCR, while TCRdb's copy carries only in-frame clones and drops some. The table has 80,000 to 100,000 clones, roughly 86% seen once; the top ten hold just under 20%. Sequenced: peripheral blood. This clonotype originated in a human donor in a cohort sampled during active COVID-19. This sequence joins TRBV5-6 and TRBJ2-7, with 7 bases lining up with TRBD1. CDR3 in amino acids: CASSPGPGTEPYEQYF. CDR3 nucleotide sequence: TGTGCCAGCAGCCCAGGACCCGGGACAGAGCCCTACGAGCAGTACTTC.